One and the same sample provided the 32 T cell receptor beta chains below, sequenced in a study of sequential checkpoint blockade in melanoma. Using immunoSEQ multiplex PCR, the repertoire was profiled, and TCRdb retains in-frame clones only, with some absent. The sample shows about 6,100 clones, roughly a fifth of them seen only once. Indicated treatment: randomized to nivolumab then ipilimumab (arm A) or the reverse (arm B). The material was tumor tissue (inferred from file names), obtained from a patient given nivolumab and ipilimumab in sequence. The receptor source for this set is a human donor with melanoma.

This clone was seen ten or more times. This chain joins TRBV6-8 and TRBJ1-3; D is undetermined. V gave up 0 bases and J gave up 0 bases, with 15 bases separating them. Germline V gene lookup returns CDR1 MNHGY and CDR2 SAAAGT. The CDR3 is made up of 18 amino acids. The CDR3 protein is CASSYSRSGSLSGNTIYF. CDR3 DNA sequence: TGTGCCAGCAGTTACTCGAGATCTGGGAGCCTCTCTGGAAACACCATATATTTT.

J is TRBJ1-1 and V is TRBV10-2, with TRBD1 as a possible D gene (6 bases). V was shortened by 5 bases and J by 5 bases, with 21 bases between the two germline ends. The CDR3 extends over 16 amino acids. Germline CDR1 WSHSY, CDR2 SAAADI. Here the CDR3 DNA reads TGCGCCAGCAGTTACCCACCGGGGGGGGGCCATACTGAAGCTTTCTTT. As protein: CASSYPPGGGHTEAFF.

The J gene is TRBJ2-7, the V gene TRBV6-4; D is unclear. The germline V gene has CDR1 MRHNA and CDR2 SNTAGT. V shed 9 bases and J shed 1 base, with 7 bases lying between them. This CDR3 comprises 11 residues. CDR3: CASLGSYEQYF. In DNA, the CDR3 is TGTGCCAGTCTAGGATCCTACGAGCAGTACTTC.

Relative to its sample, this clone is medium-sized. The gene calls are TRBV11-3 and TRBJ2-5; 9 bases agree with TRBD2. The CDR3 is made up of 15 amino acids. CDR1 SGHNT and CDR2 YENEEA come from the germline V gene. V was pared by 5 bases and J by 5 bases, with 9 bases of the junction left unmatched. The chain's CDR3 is CASSEPGTSSETQYF. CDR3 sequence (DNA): TGTGCCAGCAGCGAACCCGGGACTAGCAGCGAGACCCAGTACTTC.

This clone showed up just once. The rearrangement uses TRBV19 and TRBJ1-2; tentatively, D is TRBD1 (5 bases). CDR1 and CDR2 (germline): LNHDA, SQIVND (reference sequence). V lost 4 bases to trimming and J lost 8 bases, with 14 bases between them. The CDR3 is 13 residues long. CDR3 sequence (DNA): TGTGCCAGTAGTAAGGTCGGACGGGGCGGCTACACCTTC. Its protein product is CASSKVGRGGYTF.

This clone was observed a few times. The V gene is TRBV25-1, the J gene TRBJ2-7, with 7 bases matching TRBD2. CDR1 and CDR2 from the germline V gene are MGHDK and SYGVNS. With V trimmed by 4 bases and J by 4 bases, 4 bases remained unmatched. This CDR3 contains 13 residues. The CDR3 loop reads CASSGAGSYEQYF. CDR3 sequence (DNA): TGTGCCAGCAGTGGAGCGGGATCATACGAGCAGTACTTC.

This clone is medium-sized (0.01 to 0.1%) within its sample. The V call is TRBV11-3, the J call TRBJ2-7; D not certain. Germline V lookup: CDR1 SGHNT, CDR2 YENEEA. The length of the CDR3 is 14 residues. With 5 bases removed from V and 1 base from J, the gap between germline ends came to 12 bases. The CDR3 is CASSLGLQSYEQYF. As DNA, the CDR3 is TGTGCCAGCAGCCTCGGTCTCCAGTCCTACGAGCAGTACTTC.

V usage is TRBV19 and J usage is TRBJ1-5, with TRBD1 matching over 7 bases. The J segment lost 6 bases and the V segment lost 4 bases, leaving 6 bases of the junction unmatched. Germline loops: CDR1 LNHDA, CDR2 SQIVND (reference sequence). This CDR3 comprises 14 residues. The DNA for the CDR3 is TGTGCCAGTAGTACTGACAGGGTCGGTCAGCCCCAGCATTTT. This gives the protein CASSTDRVGQPQHF.

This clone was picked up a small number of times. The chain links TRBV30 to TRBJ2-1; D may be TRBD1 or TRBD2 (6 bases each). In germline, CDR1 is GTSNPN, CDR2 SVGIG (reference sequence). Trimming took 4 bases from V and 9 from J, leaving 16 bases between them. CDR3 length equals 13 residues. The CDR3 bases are TGTGCCTGGAATTACGGGGGCCGTACTGAGCAGTTCTTC. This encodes CAWNYGGRTEQFF.

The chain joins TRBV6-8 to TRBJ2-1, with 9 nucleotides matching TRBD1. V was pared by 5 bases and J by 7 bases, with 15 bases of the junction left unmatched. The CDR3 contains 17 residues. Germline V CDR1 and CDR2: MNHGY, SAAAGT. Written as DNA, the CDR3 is TGTGCCAGCAGTACCCATTTTTCCGGGACAGGGAGGAATGAGCAGTTCTTC. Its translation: CASSTHFSGTGRNEQFF.

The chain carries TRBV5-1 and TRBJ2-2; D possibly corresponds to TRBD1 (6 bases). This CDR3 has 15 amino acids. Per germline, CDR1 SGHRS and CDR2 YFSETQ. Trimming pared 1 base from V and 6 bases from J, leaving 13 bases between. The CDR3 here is CASSLYRETPGELFF. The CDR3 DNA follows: TGCGCCAGCAGCTTGTACAGGGAAACCCCCGGGGAGCTGTTTTTT.

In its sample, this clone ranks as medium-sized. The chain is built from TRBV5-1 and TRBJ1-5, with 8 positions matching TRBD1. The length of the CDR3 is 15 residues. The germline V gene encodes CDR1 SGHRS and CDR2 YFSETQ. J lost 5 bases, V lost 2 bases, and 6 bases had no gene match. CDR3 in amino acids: CASSFQGADDQPQHF. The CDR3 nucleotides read TGCGCCAGCAGCTTCCAGGGGGCGGACGATCAGCCCCAGCATTTT.

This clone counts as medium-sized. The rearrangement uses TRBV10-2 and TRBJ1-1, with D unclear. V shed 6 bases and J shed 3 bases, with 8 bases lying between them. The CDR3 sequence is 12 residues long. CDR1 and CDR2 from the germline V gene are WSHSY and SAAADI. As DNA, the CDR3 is TGCGCCAGCAGGCACGACCACACTGAAGCTTTCTTT. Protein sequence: CASRHDHTEAFF.

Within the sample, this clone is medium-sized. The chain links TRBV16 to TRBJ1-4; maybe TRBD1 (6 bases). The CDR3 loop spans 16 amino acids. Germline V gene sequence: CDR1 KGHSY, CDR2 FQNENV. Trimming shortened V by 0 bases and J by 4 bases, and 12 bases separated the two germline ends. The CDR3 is CASSQSKTGNNEKLFF. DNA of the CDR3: TGTGCCAGCAGCCAATCGAAAACAGGGAATAATGAAAAACTGTTTTTT.

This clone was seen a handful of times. CDR3 sequence (DNA): TGTGCCAGCAGCTTAAGGTCAGGGGGCTTGGGTGAAGCTTTCTTT. As protein: CASSLRSGGLGEAFF. This rearrangement joins TRBV11-3 to TRBJ1-1; 8 bases fit TRBD1. This CDR3 has 15 residues. V lost 2 bases and J lost 7; bases outside the gene matches: 9. CDR1 and CDR2 (germline): SGHNT, YENEEA.

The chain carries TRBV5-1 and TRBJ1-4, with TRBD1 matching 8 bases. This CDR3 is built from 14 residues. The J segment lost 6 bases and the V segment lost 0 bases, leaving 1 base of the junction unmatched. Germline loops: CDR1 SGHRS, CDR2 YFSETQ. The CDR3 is CASSLAGGYEKLFF. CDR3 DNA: TGCGCCAGCAGCTTGGCAGGGGGCTATGAAAAACTGTTTTTT.

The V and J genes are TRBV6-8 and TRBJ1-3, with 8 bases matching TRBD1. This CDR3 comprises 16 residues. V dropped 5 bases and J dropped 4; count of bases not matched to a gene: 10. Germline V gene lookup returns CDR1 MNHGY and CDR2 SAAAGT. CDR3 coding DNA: TGTGCCAGCAGTCGACAGGGGATATTGCGAGGAAACACCATATATTTT. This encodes CASSRQGILRGNTIYF.

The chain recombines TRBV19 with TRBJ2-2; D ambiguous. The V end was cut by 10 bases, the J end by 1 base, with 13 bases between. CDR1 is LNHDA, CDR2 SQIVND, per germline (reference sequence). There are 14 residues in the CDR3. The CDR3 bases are TGTGCCACAAGGCGGCAAGGGAACACCGGGGAGCTGTTTTTT. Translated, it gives CATRRQGNTGELFF.

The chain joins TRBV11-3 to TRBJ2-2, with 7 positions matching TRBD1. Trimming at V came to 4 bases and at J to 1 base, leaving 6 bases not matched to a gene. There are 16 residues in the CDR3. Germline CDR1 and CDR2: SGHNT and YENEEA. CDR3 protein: CASSSQTGMNTGELFF. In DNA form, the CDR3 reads TGTGCCAGCAGCTCGCAGACAGGGATGAACACCGGGGAGCTGTTTTTT. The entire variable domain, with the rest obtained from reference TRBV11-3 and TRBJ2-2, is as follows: EAGVVQSPRYKIIEKKQPVAFWCNPISGHNTLYWYLQNLGQGPELLIRYENEEAVDDSQLPKDRFSAERLKGVDSTLKIQPAELGDSAVYLCASSSQTGMNTGELFFGEGSRLTVL.

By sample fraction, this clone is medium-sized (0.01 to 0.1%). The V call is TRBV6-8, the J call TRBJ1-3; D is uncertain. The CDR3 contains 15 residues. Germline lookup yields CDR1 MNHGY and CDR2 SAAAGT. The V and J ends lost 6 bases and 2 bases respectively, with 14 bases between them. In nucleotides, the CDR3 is TGTGCCAGCAGAAAAGAGGACGGTCCTGGAAACACCATATATTTT. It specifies CASRKEDGPGNTIYF.

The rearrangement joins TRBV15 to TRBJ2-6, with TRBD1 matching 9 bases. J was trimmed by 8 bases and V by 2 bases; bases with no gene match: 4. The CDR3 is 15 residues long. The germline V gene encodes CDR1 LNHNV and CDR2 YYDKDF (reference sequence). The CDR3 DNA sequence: TGTGCCACCAGCAGATCCGGGACAGGGACCAACGTCCTGACTTTC. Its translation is CATSRSGTGTNVLTF.

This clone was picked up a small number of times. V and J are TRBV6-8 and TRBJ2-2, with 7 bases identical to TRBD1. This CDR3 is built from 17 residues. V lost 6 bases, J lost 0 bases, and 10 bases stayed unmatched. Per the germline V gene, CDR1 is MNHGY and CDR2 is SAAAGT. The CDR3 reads CASRPMGTAANTGELFF. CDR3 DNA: TGTGCCAGCAGACCGATGGGGACAGCCGCGAACACCGGGGAGCTGTTTTTT.

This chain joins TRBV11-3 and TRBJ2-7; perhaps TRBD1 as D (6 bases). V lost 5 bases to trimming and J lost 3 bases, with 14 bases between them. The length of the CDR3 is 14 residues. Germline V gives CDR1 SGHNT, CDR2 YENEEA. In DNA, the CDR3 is TGTGCCAGCAGCCTCGGACAGAGATTCTACGAGCAGTACTTC. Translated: CASSLGQRFYEQYF. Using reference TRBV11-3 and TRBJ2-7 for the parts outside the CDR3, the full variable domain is EAGVVQSPRYKIIEKKQPVAFWCNPISGHNTLYWYLQNLGQGPELLIRYENEEAVDDSQLPKDRFSAERLKGVDSTLKIQPAELGDSAVYLCASSLGQRFYEQYFGPGTRLTVT.

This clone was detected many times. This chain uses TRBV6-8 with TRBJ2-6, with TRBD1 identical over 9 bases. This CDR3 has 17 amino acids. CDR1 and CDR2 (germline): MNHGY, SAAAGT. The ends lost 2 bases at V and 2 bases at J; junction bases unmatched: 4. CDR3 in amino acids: CASSYETGGPGANVLTF. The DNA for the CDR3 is TGTGCCAGCAGTTACGAGACAGGGGGGCCTGGGGCCAACGTCCTGACTTTC.

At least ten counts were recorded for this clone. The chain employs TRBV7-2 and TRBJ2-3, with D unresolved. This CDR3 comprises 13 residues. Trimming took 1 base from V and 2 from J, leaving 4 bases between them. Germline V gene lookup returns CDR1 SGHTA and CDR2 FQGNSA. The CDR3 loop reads CASSLGATDTQYF. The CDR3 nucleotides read TGTGCCAGCAGCTTAGGGGCCACAGATACGCAGTATTTT. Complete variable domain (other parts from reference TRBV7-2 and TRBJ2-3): GAGVSQSPSNKVTEKGKDVELRCDPISGHTALYWYRQSLGQGLEFLIYFQGNSAPDKSGLPSDRFSAERTGGSVSTLTIQRTQQEDSAVYLCASSLGATDTQYFGPGTRLTVL.

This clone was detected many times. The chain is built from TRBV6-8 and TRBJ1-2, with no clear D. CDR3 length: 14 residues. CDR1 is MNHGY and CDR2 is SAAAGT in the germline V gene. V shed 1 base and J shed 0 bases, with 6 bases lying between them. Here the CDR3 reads CASSYFGTNYGYTF. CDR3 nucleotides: TGTGCCAGCAGTTACTTCGGCACTAACTATGGCTACACCTTC.

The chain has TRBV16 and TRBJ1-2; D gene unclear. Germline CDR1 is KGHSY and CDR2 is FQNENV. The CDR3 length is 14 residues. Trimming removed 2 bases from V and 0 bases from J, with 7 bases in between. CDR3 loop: CASSQTPANYGYTF. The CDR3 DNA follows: TGTGCCAGCAGCCAAACGCCAGCTAACTATGGCTACACCTTC. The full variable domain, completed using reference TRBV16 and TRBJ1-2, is GEEVAQTPKHLVRGEGQKAKLYCAPIKGHSYVFWYQQVLKNEFKFLISFQNENVFDETGMPKERFSAKCLPNSPCSLEIQATKLEDSAVYFCASSQTPANYGYTFGSGTRLTVV.

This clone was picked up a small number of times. Here the CDR3 reads CASHPLDGRGYTF. The CDR3 DNA is TGTGCCAGCCATCCCCTGGACGGTCGAGGCTACACCTTC. This chain uses TRBV9 with TRBJ1-2; the D is unclear. The CDR3 contains 13 residues. CDR1 is SGDLS and CDR2 is YYNGEE in the germline V gene. The V and J ends lost 7 bases and 8 bases respectively, with 18 bases between them.

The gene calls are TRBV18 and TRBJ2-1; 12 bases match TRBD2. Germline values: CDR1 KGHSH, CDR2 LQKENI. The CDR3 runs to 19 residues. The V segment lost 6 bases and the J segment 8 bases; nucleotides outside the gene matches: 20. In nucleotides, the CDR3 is TGTGCCAGCTCCCCAACACCCGTACTAGCGGGAGGCGGCGGCCATGAGCAGTTCTTC. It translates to CASSPTPVLAGGGGHEQFF.

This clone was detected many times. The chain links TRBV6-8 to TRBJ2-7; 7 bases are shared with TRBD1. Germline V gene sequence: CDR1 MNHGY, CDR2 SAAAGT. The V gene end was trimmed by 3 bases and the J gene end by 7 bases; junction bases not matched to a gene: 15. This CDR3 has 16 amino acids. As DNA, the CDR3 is TGTGCCAGCAGTTATCACACGACAGGGAACGAGGGGGAGCAGTACTTC. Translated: CASSYHTTGNEGEQYF.

This CDR3 is CASLGLLNSLSGNTIYF. CDR3 nucleotides: TGTGCCAGCTTAGGACTTTTGAACTCGCTCTCTGGAAACACCATATATTTT. The chain combines TRBV19 with TRBJ1-3; D is unresolved. The CDR3 has 17 residues. Per germline, CDR1 LNHDA and CDR2 SQIVND (reference sequence). V was trimmed by 9 bases and J by 0 bases, leaving 21 bases between them.

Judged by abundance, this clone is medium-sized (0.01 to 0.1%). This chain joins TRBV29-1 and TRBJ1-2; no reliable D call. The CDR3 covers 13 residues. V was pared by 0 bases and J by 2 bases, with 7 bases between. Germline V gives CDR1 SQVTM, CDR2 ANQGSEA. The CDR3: CSVEDDRNYGYTF. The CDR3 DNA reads TGCAGCGTTGAAGACGACCGGAACTATGGCTACACCTTC.